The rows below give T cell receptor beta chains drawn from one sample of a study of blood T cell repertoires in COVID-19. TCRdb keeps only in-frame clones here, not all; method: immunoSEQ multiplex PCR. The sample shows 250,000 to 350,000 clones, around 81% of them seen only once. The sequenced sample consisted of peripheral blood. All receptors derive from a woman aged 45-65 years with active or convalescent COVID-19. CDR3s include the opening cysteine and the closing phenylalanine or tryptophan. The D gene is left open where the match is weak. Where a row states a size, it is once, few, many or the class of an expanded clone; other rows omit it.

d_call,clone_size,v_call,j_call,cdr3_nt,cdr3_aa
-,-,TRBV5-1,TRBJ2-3,TGCGCCAGCAGCTTGGCCCGTAGTAGTTACACAGATACGCAGTATTTT,CASSLARSSYTDTQYF
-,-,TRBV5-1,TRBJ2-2,TGCGCCAGCAGCTTGTTAGCTTCCACCGGGGAGCTGTTTTTT,CASSLLASTGELFF
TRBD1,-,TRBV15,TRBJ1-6,TGTGCCACCAGCGTACACTCCGGGACAGGGAGGTCACCCCTCCACTTT,CATSVHSGTGRSPLHF
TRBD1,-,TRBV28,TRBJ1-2,TGTGCCAGCAGTAGCTCGACAGGGTACTATGGCTACACCTTC,CASSSSTGYYGYTF
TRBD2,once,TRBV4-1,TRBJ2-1,TGCGCCAGCAGCCAAGCTACTAGCGCTTTTAACAATGAGCAGTTCTTC,CASSQATSAFNNEQFF
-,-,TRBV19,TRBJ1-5,TGTGCCAGTAGTATCGGAGGCCAGCCCCAGCATTTT,CASSIGGQPQHF
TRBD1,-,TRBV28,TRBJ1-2,TGTGCCAGCAGTTCGGGACAGCGGGGCTACACCTTC,CASSSGQRGYTF
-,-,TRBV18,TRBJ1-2,TGTGCCAGCTCACCACGGGGGCAGGGCGGCTACACCTTC,CASSPRGQGGYTF
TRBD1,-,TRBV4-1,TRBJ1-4,TGCGCCAGCAGCCAACGACAGGGAGGTGAAAAACTGTTTTTT,CASSQRQGGEKLFF
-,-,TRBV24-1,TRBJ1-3,TGTGCCACCAGTGATTTCGGGTTTTATCCAGGAAACACCATATATTTT,CATSDFGFYPGNTIYF
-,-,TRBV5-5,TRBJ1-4,TGTGCCAGCAGCTTCTTAGGGGCCTCTAATGAAAAACTGTTTTTT,CASSFLGASNEKLFF
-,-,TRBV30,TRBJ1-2,TGTGCCTGGAGACCAACAGGGATAAAAGGCTACACCTTC,CAWRPTGIKGYTF